The 32 T cell receptor beta chains in this list originate from one sample, sequenced in a study of T cells in Graves' hyperthyroidism and ophthalmopathy. Researchers amplified the TCR beta CDR3 regions from RNA transcripts. Primed by the HTBI set, a first-round RT-PCR was run on the TCR CDR3. From the multiplex PCR reads, TCRdb called clonotypes with MiXCR, one entry per CDR3 protein. Of about 250,000 distinct CDR3 sequences listed, about 20% are singletons. Sequenced sample: blood. The receptors here all came from a young man with Graves' ophthalmopathy.

This clonotype appeared many times. J is TRBJ1-1 and V is TRBV3-1, with 8 bases aligning to TRBD1. V shed 1 base and J 1 base; nucleotides not matched to a gene: 2. Germline values: CDR1 LGHDT, CDR2 YNNKEL (reference sequence). The CDR3 spans 15 residues. The CDR3 region has the DNA TGTGCCAGCAGCCAAGCGGGACAGGCGAACACTGAAGCTTTCTTT. It specifies CASSQAGQANTEAFF. Together with reference TRBV3-1 and TRBJ1-1, the CDR3 gives the full variable domain: DTAVSQTPKYLVTQMGNDKSIKCEQNLGHDTMYWYKQDSKKFLKIMFSYNNKELIINETVPNRFSPKSPDKAHLNLHINSLELGDSAVYFCASSQAGQANTEAFFGQGTRLTVV.

This clonotype was observed many times. The gene calls are TRBV5-1 and TRBJ2-7; 10 bases match TRBD2. Trimming took 4 bases from V and 1 from J; bases not matched to a gene: 5. Germline CDR1 SGHRS, CDR2 YFSETQ. This CDR3 has 15 residues. CDR3: CASSQTSGPSYEQYF. The CDR3 region has the DNA TGCGCCAGCAGCCAGACTAGCGGGCCTTCCTACGAGCAGTACTTC.

The V call is TRBV28, the J call TRBJ1-1; D unclear. There are 14 residues in the CDR3. The germline V and J ends were trimmed by 11 bases and 1 base, with 17 bases remaining between them. Germline V CDR1 and CDR2: MDHEN, SYDVKM. The CDR3 here is CAHTFSGGNTEAFF. The CDR3 nucleotides read TGTGCCCACACGTTTAGCGGCGGGAACACTGAAGCTTTCTTT.

This chain links TRBV9 with TRBJ2-1, with 7 bases lining up with TRBD1. The CDR3 covers 16 residues. CDR1 and CDR2 (germline): SGDLS, YYNGEE. V shed 0 bases and J 8 bases; nucleotides not matched to a gene: 11. CDR3 sequence: CASSVAGRGGRDEQFF. Written as DNA, the CDR3 is TGTGCCAGCAGCGTAGCTGGGAGAGGGGGCAGGGATGAGCAGTTCTTC.

In its sample, this clonotype was seen a few times. V usage is TRBV6-1 and J usage is TRBJ1-5; D gene uncertain. Germline values: CDR1 MNHNS, CDR2 SASEGT. V dropped 5 bases and J dropped 3 bases, with 8 bases sitting between them. CDR3 length equals 13 residues. The CDR3 nucleotides are TGTGCCAGCAGTCCCGTGGACAATCAGCCCCAGCATTTT. This translates into CASSPVDNQPQHF.

This chain joins TRBV19 and TRBJ2-7; 8 positions agree with TRBD1. V shed 3 bases and J 2 bases; nucleotides not matched to a gene: 6. This CDR3 has 15 residues. Germline values: CDR1 LNHDA, CDR2 SQIVND (reference sequence). The CDR3 DNA is TGTGCCAGTAGTATGGAAGCAGGGGGCCCCTACGAGCAGTACTTC. It translates to CASSMEAGGPYEQYF.

V gene TRBV6-1 combines with J gene TRBJ2-7; 14 positions match TRBD2. V shed 6 bases and J 3 bases; nucleotides not matched to a gene: 7. This CDR3 region has 16 residues. Germline V lookup: CDR1 MNHNS, CDR2 SASEGT. The CDR3 nucleotides are TGTGCCAGCAGATCGGGACTAGCGGGAGCGTACTACGAGCAGTACTTC. Its translation is CASRSGLAGAYYEQYF.

This chain uses TRBV29-1 with TRBJ2-1, with TRBD2 matching over 11 bases. Germline-derived CDR1 and CDR2 are SQVTM and ANQGSEA. Trimming removed 6 bases from V and 0 bases from J; junction bases left unmatched: 10. The CDR3 totals 17 residues. In nucleotides, the CDR3 is TGCAGCGTCGATAGACTAGCGGGACCGAGCTCCTACAATGAGCAGTTCTTC. Protein sequence: CSVDRLAGPSSYNEQFF.

In this sample, this clonotype turned up many times. V gene TRBV11-3 combines with J gene TRBJ2-5; 7 nucleotides match TRBD1. Germline CDR1 is SGHNT and CDR2 is YENEEA. The CDR3 is 11 amino acids. Germline trimming cut 4 bases from V and 10 bases from J; bases unmatched to any gene: 3. CDR3 residues: CASSSRQGQYF. The CDR3 DNA sequence: TGTGCCAGCAGCTCCCGACAGGGCCAGTACTTC.

In this sample, this clonotype turned up many times. The V call is TRBV11-2, the J call TRBJ2-1, with 10 bases aligning to TRBD1. CDR1 is SGHAT, CDR2 FQNNGV, per germline. The V segment lost 1 base and the J segment 8 bases; nucleotides outside the gene matches: 8. The CDR3 runs to 16 residues. The CDR3 region has the DNA TGTGCCAGCAGCTTAGTTCCCCGGACAGGGGGGTATGAGCAGTTCTTC. Amino acid sequence: CASSLVPRTGGYEQFF.

This clonotype came up many times. V is TRBV30 and J is TRBJ2-1, with D perhaps matching TRBD2 (6 bases). CDR3 length: 15 residues. V lost 5 bases to trimming and J lost 0 bases, with 14 bases between them. The germline CDR1 and CDR2 sequences are GTSNPN and SVGIG (reference sequence). This CDR3 is CAWSRDSGSYNEQFF. CDR3 sequence (DNA): TGTGCCTGGTCAAGGGACTCCGGCTCCTACAATGAGCAGTTCTTC.

In its sample, this clonotype was seen a few times. The chain has TRBV3-1 and TRBJ1-5, with a tentative D call TRBD1 (5 bases). V was clipped by 4 bases and J by 6 bases, with 25 bases between them. CDR3 length: 18 residues. Germline loops: CDR1 LGHDT, CDR2 YNNKEL (reference sequence). The CDR3 region has the DNA TGTGCCAGCAGCCCAAGATTTCAGGGAGTGGTTGGGTTTCAGCCCCAGCATTTT. Its protein product is CASSPRFQGVVGFQPQHF.

This clonotype was recorded at least ten times. The rearrangement links TRBV3-1 to TRBJ1-5, with D hard to call. The length of the CDR3 is 15 residues. The germline V gene encodes CDR1 LGHDT and CDR2 YNNKEL (reference sequence). Trimming left V 0 bases short and J 0 bases short, with 6 bases between. This chain's CDR3 is CASSQEPGSNQPQHF. CDR3 DNA: TGTGCCAGCAGCCAAGAGCCGGGTAGCAATCAGCCCCAGCATTTT. The full variable domain, completed using reference TRBV3-1 and TRBJ1-5, is DTAVSQTPKYLVTQMGNDKSIKCEQNLGHDTMYWYKQDSKKFLKIMFSYNNKELIINETVPNRFSPKSPDKAHLNLHINSLELGDSAVYFCASSQEPGSNQPQHFGDGTRLSIL.

This chain links TRBV6-1 with TRBJ2-1, with D possibly matching TRBD2 (5 bases). Trimming stripped 6 bases from V and 9 bases from J, with 15 bases between. The V gene's germline CDR1 is MNHNS and CDR2 SASEGT. This CDR3 is built from 13 residues. This chain's CDR3 is CASRLDGRVEQFF. CDR3 in DNA: TGTGCCAGCAGATTAGACGGGCGGGTTGAGCAGTTCTTC.

V is TRBV12-3 or TRBV12-4 and J is TRBJ2-7, with 9 positions matching TRBD1. Trimming removed 2 bases from V and 7 bases from J; junction bases left unmatched: 12. CDR3 length: 16 residues. The CDR3 loop is CASSLSPGQGIWEQYF. The CDR3 DNA is TGTGCCAGCAGTTTATCCCCGGGACAGGGTATCTGGGAGCAGTACTTC.

This clonotype appeared many times. The chain employs TRBV10-2 and TRBJ1-2; a weak D match, TRBD1 (5 bases). The V gene's germline CDR1 is WSHSY and CDR2 SAAADI. This CDR3 spans 14 amino acids. Between the trimmed V and J ends, which lost 3 bases and 4 bases, there was a span of 12 bases. The CDR3 region is CASSDLGTFYGYTF. As DNA, the CDR3 is TGCGCCAGCAGTGACCTCGGGACCTTCTATGGCTACACCTTC.

This chain connects TRBV12-5 to TRBJ2-5, with D possibly being TRBD1 (6 bases). The CDR3 covers 16 residues. Germline-derived CDR1 and CDR2 are LGHNT and FRNRAP. Trimming removed 6 bases at V and 2 bases at J, with 19 bases between. The CDR3 DNA reads TGTGCTAGTGGAACACCTCGGGCAGGGGCGCAAGAGACCCAGTACTTC. Translated: CASGTPRAGAQETQYF.

This clonotype was seen only a few times. CDR3 bases: TGCAGCGTTGAGGATCCTTGGACTAGCGGGAGGAATGAGCAGTTCTTC. It codes for CSVEDPWTSGRNEQFF. V and J are TRBV29-1 and TRBJ2-1; the match to TRBD2 covers 14 bases. The germline CDR1 and CDR2 sequences are SQVTM and ANQGSEA. Losses at the gene ends were 3 bases for V and 7 bases for J; bases not matched to a gene: 8. The CDR3 spans 16 residues.

The gene calls are TRBV2 and TRBJ2-7, with D uncertain. V shed 5 bases and J shed 2 bases, with 10 bases lying between them. This CDR3 has 13 residues. CDR1 is SNHLY and CDR2 is FYNNEI in the germline V gene. The CDR3 here is CASSPPAPYEQYF. DNA for the CDR3: TGTGCCAGCAGTCCCCCGGCTCCCTACGAGCAGTACTTC.

This clonotype was recorded at least ten times. This rearrangement joins TRBV5-1 to TRBJ1-1; no clear D. V gave up 0 bases and J gave up 1 base, with 10 bases separating them. There are 15 residues in the CDR3. CDR1 is SGHRS and CDR2 is YFSETQ in the germline V gene. CDR3 DNA sequence: TGCGCCAGCAGCTTGGAGGCAGGAGCGAACACTGAAGCTTTCTTT. Its protein product is CASSLEAGANTEAFF.

The V gene is TRBV28, the J gene TRBJ1-4, with TRBD1 as a possible D gene (5 bases). The CDR3 is 14 amino acids. With 2 bases removed from V and 13 bases from J, the gap between germline ends came to 17 bases. Germline-derived CDR1 and CDR2 are MDHEN and SYDVKM. Here the CDR3 reads CASSLTPGGGGLFF. The CDR3 DNA follows: TGTGCCAGCAGTTTAACTCCCGGGGGGGGTGGACTGTTTTTT.

This clonotype showed up just a few times. The rearrangement links TRBV19 to TRBJ1-6; D remains ambiguous. The V gene's germline CDR1 is LNHDA and CDR2 SQIVND (reference sequence). The CDR3 consists of 14 residues. Trimming took 5 bases from V and 11 from J, leaving 16 bases between them. CDR3 loop: CASSRDIQRTPLHF. The CDR3 DNA is TGTGCCAGTAGTCGAGACATTCAAAGGACACCCCTCCACTTT. Based on the CDR3 plus reference TRBV19 and TRBJ1-6, the full variable domain is DGGITQSPKYLFRKEGQNVTLSCEQNLNHDAMYWYRQDPGQGLRLIYYSQIVNDFQKGDIAEGYSVSREKKESFPLTVTSAQKNPTAFYLCASSRDIQRTPLHFGNGTRLTVT.

This clonotype turned up a few times. The CDR3 reads CSVETGTGNYGYTF. The CDR3 nucleotides read TGCAGCGTTGAAACGGGGACAGGGAACTATGGCTACACCTTC. The V gene is TRBV29-1, the J gene TRBJ1-2, with 9 positions matching TRBD1. Trimming took 2 bases from V and 2 from J; bases not matched to a gene: 3. CDR3 length equals 14 residues. Germline CDR1 SQVTM, CDR2 ANQGSEA.

The chain links TRBV5-4 to TRBJ2-1, with a weak D call TRBD2 (6 bases). The V gene's germline CDR1 is SGHNT and CDR2 YYREEE (reference sequence). Trimming took off 4 bases at V and 8 bases at J, with 19 bases between the two ends. The CDR3 loop spans 15 amino acids. CDR3 in DNA: TGTGCCAGCAGCCTGCTGACAGCGGGTCCCCATGAGCAGTTCTTC. Amino acid sequence: CASSLLTAGPHEQFF.

V and J are TRBV6-1 and TRBJ1-1; possible D gene TRBD1, 6 bases. The V gene lost 6 bases and the J gene lost 9 bases, with 17 bases spanning the gap. This CDR3 comprises 13 residues. CDR1 MNHNS and CDR2 SASEGT come from the germline V gene. CDR3 sequence: CASRPTGTSQAFF. The CDR3 coding sequence is TGTGCCAGCAGGCCCACAGGGACTAGTCAAGCTTTCTTT.

This clonotype was recorded at least ten times. The DNA of the CDR3 is TGTGCCAGCAGTCCCCGGAGCGGGAGCTTCTACGAGCAGTACTTC. Protein sequence: CASSPRSGSFYEQYF. The V and J genes are TRBV28 and TRBJ2-7, with 8 bases that match TRBD2. The germline gives CDR1 MDHEN, CDR2 SYDVKM. CDR3 length equals 15 residues. Unmatched junction bases numbered 9, after V lost 5 bases and J lost 3 bases.

This clonotype showed up many times. CDR3 sequence reads: CASSLPGRRTNTEAFF. Here the CDR3 DNA reads TGTGCCAGCAGTTTGCCAGGGAGGCGGACGAACACTGAAGCTTTCTTT. The chain uses TRBV28 and TRBJ1-1; D might be TRBD1 (5 bases). Germline V gene sequence: CDR1 MDHEN, CDR2 SYDVKM. The CDR3 totals 16 residues. V shed 3 bases and J shed 1 base, with 15 bases lying between them.

This clonotype was recorded a few times. The chain has TRBV7-3 and TRBJ2-3; tentative D call: TRBD2 (5 bases). CDR3 size: 15 residues. V gave up 1 base and J gave up 3 bases, with 11 bases separating them. CDR1 is SGHTA, CDR2 FQGTGA, per germline. CDR3 sequence (DNA): TGTGCCAGCAGCTTAAGTAGCGTCAGAACAGATACGCAGTATTTT. This translates into CASSLSSVRTDTQYF.

This clonotype showed up just a few times. V and J are TRBV12-5 and TRBJ2-7; 9 bases align to TRBD2. This CDR3 region has 13 residues. The ends lost 6 bases at V and 4 bases at J; junction bases unmatched: 4. CDR1 and CDR2 from the germline V gene are LGHNT and FRNRAP. The CDR3 is CASGISGRYEQYF. CDR3 in DNA: TGTGCTAGTGGAATCAGCGGGAGGTACGAGCAGTACTTC.

This clonotype was detected ten times or more. The V gene is TRBV9, the J gene TRBJ2-7, with 10 bases fitting TRBD1. From germline, CDR1 is SGDLS and CDR2 YYNGEE. The CDR3 is made up of 14 amino acids. Trimming cost V 4 bases and J 5 bases; bases outside gene matches: 6. The CDR3 loop reads CASSPGQGEDEQYF. CDR3 bases: TGTGCCAGCAGCCCCGGACAGGGGGAGGACGAGCAGTACTTC.

This clonotype has at least ten counts. The rearrangement links TRBV28 to TRBJ1-2, with D possibly TRBD1 on 5 matching bases. This CDR3 contains 11 residues. Germline CDR1 MDHEN, CDR2 SYDVKM. The ends were cut back, 3 bases at V and 8 bases at J, with 7 bases in the middle. In nucleotides, the CDR3 is TGTGCCAGCAGTTTGGGGGTCGGCTACACCTTC. It yields the protein CASSLGVGYTF.

CDR3: CATSDPTGTGTYEQYF. The CDR3 DNA reads TGTGCCACCAGTGATCCCACCGGGACAGGGACCTACGAGCAGTACTTC. The V and J genes are TRBV24-1 and TRBJ2-7; 9 nucleotides line up with TRBD1. Germline lookup yields CDR1 KGHDR and CDR2 SFDVKD. V lost 3 bases and J lost 2; bases outside the gene matches: 7. The CDR3 loop spans 16 amino acids.